The rows below give T cell receptor beta chains drawn from one sample of a study of blood T cell repertoires in COVID-19. Profiling relied on immunoSEQ multiplex PCR, and the TCRdb table lists in-frame clones only, not all of them. The sample has tens of thousands of clones, about 83% seen once. Sample: peripheral blood. These receptor sequences come from a woman in her seventies with acute or convalescent COVID-19. Each CDR3 is given with its conserved first and last residue. D genes are given only for firm matches. The listing skips clone size in some rows; elsewhere it reads once, few, many or a size class.

cdr3_length	d_call	clone_size	v_call	j_call	cdr3_aa	cdr3_nt
12	.	.	TRBV2	TRBJ1-2	CASSAQRYGYTF	TGTGCCAGCAGTGCCCAGCGCTATGGCTACACCTTC
15	TRBD2	.	TRBV11-2	TRBJ2-7	CASSLGTSAAYEQYF	TGTGCCAGCAGCTTAGGGACTAGCGCCGCCTACGAGCAGTACTTC
14	TRBD1	.	TRBV7-8	TRBJ1-5	CASSTGQPNQPQHF	TGTGCCAGCAGTACGGGACAGCCGAATCAGCCCCAGCATTTT
13	.	.	TRBV7-3	TRBJ1-1	CASSPDSNTEAFF	TGTGCCAGCAGCCCCGACTCGAACACTGAAGCTTTCTTT
17	.	.	TRBV5-4	TRBJ1-2	CASSFGEFWGGFDGYTF	TGTGCCAGCAGCTTTGGTGAATTTTGGGGGGGATTTGATGGCTACACCTTC
13	.	.	TRBV30	TRBJ1-5	CAWSASPQQPQHF	TGTGCCTGGAGTGCTTCTCCCCAGCAGCCCCAGCATTTT
14	.	.	TRBV24-1	TRBJ2-7	CATSDPWDNPRQYF	TGTGCCACCAGTGATCCCTGGGACAACCCTCGGCAGTACTTC
17	TRBD1	few	TRBV11-3	TRBJ2-2	CASSLWGTGGAAGELFF	TGTGCCAGCAGCTTATGGGGGACAGGGGGCGCGGCCGGGGAGCTGTTTTTT
15	TRBD2	.	TRBV5-5	TRBJ2-1	CASSANTGGYNEQFF	TGTGCCAGCAGCGCAAACACGGGGGGTTACAATGAGCAGTTCTTC
14	TRBD1	.	TRBV5-5	TRBJ1-2	CASSLGDRNYGYTF	TGTGCCAGCAGCTTGGGGGACAGAAACTATGGCTACACCTTC
13	TRBD1	once	TRBV5-1	TRBJ1-2	CASSPGQAVGYTF	TGCGCCAGCAGCCCGGGACAGGCCGTGGGCTACACCTTC
16	TRBD2	.	TRBV7-9	TRBJ2-3	CASTSRRGGSTDTQYF	TGTGCCAGCACCTCTCGGCGGGGGGGAAGCACAGATACGCAGTATTTT
14	.	.	TRBV2	TRBJ1-2	CASGKTRGNYGYTF	TGTGCCAGCGGAAAGACCAGGGGTAACTATGGCTACACCTTC
15	TRBD1	.	TRBV7-2	TRBJ1-2	CASSSTGTGDRGYTF	TGTGCCAGCAGCTCCACCGGGACAGGGGATAGGGGCTACACCTTC
14	TRBD1	.	TRBV4-1	TRBJ2-3	CASRRTGGTDTQYF	TGCGCCAGCCGCCGAACAGGGGGCACAGATACGCAGTATTTT
13	.	.	TRBV12-3/TRBV12-4	TRBJ1-2	CASSLSGQYGYTF	TGTGCCAGCAGTTTAAGTGGACAGTATGGCTACACCTTC
15	TRBD1	.	TRBV30	TRBJ1-2	CAWSRTGGVSDGYTF	TGTGCCTGGAGCAGAACAGGGGGCGTAAGTGATGGCTACACCTTC
15	.	few	TRBV28	TRBJ2-7	CASSKGGASSYEQYF	TGTGCCAGCAGCAAAGGAGGGGCGTCCTCCTACGAGCAGTACTTC
14	.	once	TRBV3-1/TRBV3-2	TRBJ1-2	CASSQEGGTYGYTF	TGTGCCAGCAGCCAAGAGGGCGGGACCTATGGCTACACCTTC
15	.	.	TRBV2	TRBJ1-4	CASSEAVAETEKLFF	TGTGCCAGCAGTGAAGCGGTGGCCGAAACTGAAAAACTGTTTTTT
13	.	.	TRBV7-9	TRBJ2-7	CASSLGASVEQYF	TGTGCCAGCAGCTTAGGGGCGTCAGTCGAGCAGTACTTC
15	.	.	TRBV7-6	TRBJ2-7	CASSLIDIYSYEQYF	TGTGCCAGCAGCTTAATAGACATTTACTCCTACGAGCAGTACTTC
15	.	.	TRBV5-1	TRBJ1-1	CASSVEQGSNTEAFF	TGCGCCAGCAGCGTTGAACAGGGCTCGAACACTGAAGCTTTCTTT
19	TRBD1	.	TRBV7-8	TRBJ2-2	CASSSPGTGGSSGTGELFF	TGTGCCAGCAGCTCACCCGGGACAGGGGGAAGCTCGGGCACCGGGGAGCTGTTTTTT
15	TRBD1	.	TRBV7-2	TRBJ1-2	CASSLAVEGARGYTF	TGTGCCAGCAGCTTGGCAGTAGAGGGGGCAAGGGGCTACACCTTC
17	TRBD1	.	TRBV11-3	TRBJ2-2	CASSPGQGEWNTGELFF	TGTGCCAGCAGCCCAGGACAGGGGGAATGGAACACCGGGGAGCTGTTTTTT
13	.	.	TRBV6-5	TRBJ1-1	CASSYEKNTEAFF	TGTGCCAGCAGTTACGAGAAGAACACTGAAGCTTTCTTT